Below, 3 T cell receptor beta chains from the same sample are listed, as sequenced in a study of technical replicates of blood from a handful of donors. Clones were sequenced by immunoSEQ multiplex PCR, and TCRdb holds only the in-frame ones, with some missing. The sample has about 89,000 clones; 94% are singletons. The sample was T cells isolated from PBMCs. The source of these receptors is a human donor in good health.

J is TRBJ2-1 and V is TRBV11-3; 11 bases are a match to TRBD2. The CDR3 length is 17 residues. Germline V gene data show CDR1 as SGHNT and CDR2 as YENEEA. The trim removed 3 bases at V and 5 bases at J, leaving 9 bases unmatched. The CDR3 sequence: CASSLGLAGGRHNEQFF. CDR3 bases: TGTGCCAGCAGCTTGGGCCTAGCGGGAGGTCGGCACAATGAGCAGTTCTTC. Supplemented by reference TRBV11-3 and TRBJ2-1, the full variable domain reads EAGVVQSPRYKIIEKKQPVAFWCNPISGHNTLYWYLQNLGQGPELLIRYENEEAVDDSQLPKDRFSAERLKGVDSTLKIQPAELGDSAVYLCASSLGLAGGRHNEQFFGPGTRLTVL.

The chain uses TRBV5-1 and TRBJ2-3; TRBD2 matches 7 bases. CDR3 length equals 16 residues. CDR1 SGHRS and CDR2 YFSETQ come from the germline V gene. Trimming removed 5 bases from V and 3 bases from J; junction bases left unmatched: 12. CDR3 residues: CASSFGSGTTTDTQYF. CDR3 sequence (DNA): TGCGCCAGCAGTTTTGGAAGCGGGACTACGACAGATACGCAGTATTTT. The full variable domain, completed using reference TRBV5-1 and TRBJ2-3, is KAGVTQTPRYLIKTRGQQVTLSCSPISGHRSVSWYQQTPGQGLQFLFEYFSETQRNKGNFPGRFSGRQFSNSRSEMNVSTLELGDSALYLCASSFGSGTTTDTQYFGPGTRLTVL.

The rearrangement uses TRBV2 and TRBJ2-1, with 12 bases identical to TRBD2. With V trimmed by 5 bases and J by 7 bases, 6 bases remained unmatched. The CDR3 is 15 residues long. Looked up from germline, CDR1 is SNHLY and CDR2 is FYNNEI. The CDR3 coding sequence is TGTGCCAGCAGTCGGGGACTAGCGGGCCTGAATGAGCAGTTCTTC. It codes for CASSRGLAGLNEQFF.